This T cell receptor beta chain originates from a study of graft-versus-host responses after intestinal transplantation. Remarks on this clone: Its antigen remains unidentified.

In germline, CDR1 is SGHKS, CDR2 YYEKEE (reference sequence). This CDR3 is built from 16 residues. V was pared by 5 bases and J by 6 bases, with 11 bases of the junction left unmatched. Sequenced by immunoSEQ multiplex PCR; TCRdb stores in-frame clones only, minus some. The sample comprises 75,000 to 100,000 clones, 92% of which are singletons, and around 0.17% rests with the top ten. Specimen: unstimulated CD4+ T cells sorted from spleen or lymph node cells, collected before intestinal transplant. This chain links TRBV5-5 with TRBJ1-1, with 12 bases matching TRBD1. The sequence was collected from a human donor who received an intestinal transplant. The CDR3 here is CASSFGGDRGRSEAFF. CDR3 in DNA: TGTGCCAGCAGTTTTGGGGGGGACAGGGGGCGATCTGAAGCTTTCTTT.